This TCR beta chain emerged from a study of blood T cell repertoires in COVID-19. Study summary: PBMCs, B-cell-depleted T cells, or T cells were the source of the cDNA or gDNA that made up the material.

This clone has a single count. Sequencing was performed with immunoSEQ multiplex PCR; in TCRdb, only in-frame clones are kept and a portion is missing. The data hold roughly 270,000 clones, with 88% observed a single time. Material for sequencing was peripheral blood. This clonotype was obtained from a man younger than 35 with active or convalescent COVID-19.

The CDR3 loop is CASSGTGGDHYEQYF. Written as DNA, the CDR3 is TGTGCCAGCAGCGGGACAGGGGGAGATCACTACGAGCAGTACTTC. This sequence joins TRBV2 and TRBJ2-7, with 11 bases identical to TRBD1. The V gene end was trimmed by 6 bases and the J gene end by 3 bases; junction bases not matched to a gene: 7. The CDR3 has 15 amino acids. CDR1 SNHLY and CDR2 FYNNEI come from the germline V gene.